The clone carrying this T cell receptor beta chain was seen repeatedly, ten times or more. The antigen is undetermined. This sample was taken from a study of regulatory T cells in long-lasting Graves disease. General observations from the study: When disease was persistent, TRBV28, TRBJ1-2 and TRBJ2-5 were the favored segments.

Relying on iRepertoire HTBI primers and Arm-PCR of CDR3 regions, the team built TCR beta libraries. TCRdb itself ran the multiplex PCR reads through MiXCR, one entry per CDR3 protein. The repertoire consists of about 540,000 distinct CDR3 sequences, with around an eighth occurring once and the leading ten covering 10%. The V end was cut by 5 bases, the J end by 11 bases, with 13 bases between. Germline CDR1 SGDLS, CDR2 YYNGEE. This CDR3 comprises 12 residues. Time point in this sample: newly diagnosed GD, antithyroid drugs for less than 3 months. PBMC-derived RNA was used for the TCR library. The diagnosis of Graves' disease used American Thyroid Association guidelines. These same records also appear under a second study, on T cells in Graves' hyperthyroidism and ophthalmopathy. That study reports: Patients aged 18 to 65 with hyperthyroidism were newly diagnosed, with duration under 2 months. Diagnostic assessment was based on clinical symptoms, serum thyroxine and TRAb, thyroid ultrasound and orbital computed tomography.

V gene TRBV9 combines with J gene TRBJ1-4, with D hard to call. The clonotype comes from a man between 25 and 39 years old with Graves disease. Here the sequenced sample was peripheral blood mononuclear cells (PBMCs), taken at new diagnosis, from a patient treated with antithyroid drugs. This chain's CDR3 is CASSGVGGKLFF. The CDR3 DNA reads TGTGCCAGCAGTGGCGTCGGAGGGAAACTGTTTTTT.